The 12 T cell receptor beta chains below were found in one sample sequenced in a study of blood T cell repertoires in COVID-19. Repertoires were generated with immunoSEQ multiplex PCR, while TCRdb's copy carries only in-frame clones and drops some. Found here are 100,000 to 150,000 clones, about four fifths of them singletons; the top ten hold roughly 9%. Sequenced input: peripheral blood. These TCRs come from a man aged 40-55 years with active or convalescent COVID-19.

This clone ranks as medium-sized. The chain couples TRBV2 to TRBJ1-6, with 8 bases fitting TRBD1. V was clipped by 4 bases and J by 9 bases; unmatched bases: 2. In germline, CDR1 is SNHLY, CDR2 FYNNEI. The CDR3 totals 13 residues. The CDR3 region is CASSGQGSSPLHF. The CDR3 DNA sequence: TGTGCCAGCAGTGGACAGGGGTCTTCACCCCTCCACTTT.

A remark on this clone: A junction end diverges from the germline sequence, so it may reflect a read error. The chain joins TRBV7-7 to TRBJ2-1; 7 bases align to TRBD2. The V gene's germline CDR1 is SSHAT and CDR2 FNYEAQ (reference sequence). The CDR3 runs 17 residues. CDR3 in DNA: TGTGCTAGCAGCTTAGAGGTGCGGACTAGGGAAGGCAATGAGCAGTTCTTC. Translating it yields CASSLEVRTREGNEQFF.

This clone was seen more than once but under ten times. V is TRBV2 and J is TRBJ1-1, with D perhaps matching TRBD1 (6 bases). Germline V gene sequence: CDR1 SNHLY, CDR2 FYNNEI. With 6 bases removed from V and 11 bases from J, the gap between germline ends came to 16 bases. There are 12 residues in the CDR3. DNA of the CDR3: TGTGCCAGCAGGATCGGGACAATCGGTGCTTTCTTT. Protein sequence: CASRIGTIGAFF.

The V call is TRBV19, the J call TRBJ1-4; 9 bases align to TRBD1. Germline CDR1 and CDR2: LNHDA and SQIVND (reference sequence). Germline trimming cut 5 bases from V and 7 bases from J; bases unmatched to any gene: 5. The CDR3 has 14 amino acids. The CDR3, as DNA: TGTGCCAGTAGTGTGGGACAGGGAGGTGAAAAACTGTTTTTT. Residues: CASSVGQGGEKLFF.

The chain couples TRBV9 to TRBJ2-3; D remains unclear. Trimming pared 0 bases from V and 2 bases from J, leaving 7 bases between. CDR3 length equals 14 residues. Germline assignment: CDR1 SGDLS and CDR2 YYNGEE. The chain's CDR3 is CASSVDGLTDTQYF. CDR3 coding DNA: TGTGCCAGCAGCGTAGATGGCCTCACAGATACGCAGTATTTT.

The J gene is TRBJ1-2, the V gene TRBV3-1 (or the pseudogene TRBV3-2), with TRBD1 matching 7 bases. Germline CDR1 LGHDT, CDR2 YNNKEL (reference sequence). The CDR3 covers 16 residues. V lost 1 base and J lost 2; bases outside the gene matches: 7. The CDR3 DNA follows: TGTGCCAGCAGCCAAGGCGGCGGACAGGAAAACTATGGCTACACCTTC. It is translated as CASSQGGGQENYGYTF.

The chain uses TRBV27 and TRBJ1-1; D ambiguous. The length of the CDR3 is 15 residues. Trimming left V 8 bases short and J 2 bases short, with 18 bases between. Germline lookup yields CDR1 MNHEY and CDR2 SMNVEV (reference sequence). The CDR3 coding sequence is TGTGCCAGCCGCGCCGTCCGGGGATATAACACTGAAGCTTTCTTT. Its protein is CASRAVRGYNTEAFF.

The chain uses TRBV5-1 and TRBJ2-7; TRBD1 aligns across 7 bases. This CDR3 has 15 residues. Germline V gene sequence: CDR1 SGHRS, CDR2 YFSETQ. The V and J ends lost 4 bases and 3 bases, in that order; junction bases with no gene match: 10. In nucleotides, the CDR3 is TGCGCCAGCAGCCCGGGTGGGACAGCGATCTACGAGCAGTACTTC. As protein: CASSPGGTAIYEQYF.

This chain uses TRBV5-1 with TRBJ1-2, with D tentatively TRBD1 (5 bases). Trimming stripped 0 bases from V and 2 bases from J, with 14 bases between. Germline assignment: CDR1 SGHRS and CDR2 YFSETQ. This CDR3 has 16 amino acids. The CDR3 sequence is CASSLGGGGTNYGYTF. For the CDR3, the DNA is TGCGCCAGCAGCTTGGGTGGCGGGGGAACCAACTATGGCTACACCTTC.

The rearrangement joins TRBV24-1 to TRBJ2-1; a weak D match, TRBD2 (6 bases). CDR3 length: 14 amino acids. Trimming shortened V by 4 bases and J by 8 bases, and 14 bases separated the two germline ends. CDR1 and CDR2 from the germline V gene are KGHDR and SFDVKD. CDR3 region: CATSDRVGSDEQFF. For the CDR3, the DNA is TGTGCCACCAGTGACCGCGTCGGGAGCGATGAGCAGTTCTTC.

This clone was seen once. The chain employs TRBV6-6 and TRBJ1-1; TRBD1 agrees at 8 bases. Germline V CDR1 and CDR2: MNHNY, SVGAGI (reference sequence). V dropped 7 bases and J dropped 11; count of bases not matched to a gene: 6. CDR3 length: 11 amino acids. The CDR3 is CASTPDRAAFF. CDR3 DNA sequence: TGTGCCAGCACTCCGGACAGGGCGGCTTTCTTT.

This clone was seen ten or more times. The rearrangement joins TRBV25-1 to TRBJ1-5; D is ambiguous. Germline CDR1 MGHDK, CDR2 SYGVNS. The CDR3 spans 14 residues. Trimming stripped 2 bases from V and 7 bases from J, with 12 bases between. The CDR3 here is CASSEEIGSQPQHF. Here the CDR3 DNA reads TGTGCCAGCAGTGAAGAGATAGGGAGCCAGCCCCAGCATTTT. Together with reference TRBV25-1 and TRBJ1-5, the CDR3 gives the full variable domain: EADIYQTPRYLVIGTGKKITLECSQTMGHDKMYWYQQDPGMELHLIHYSYGVNSTEKGDLSSESTVSRIRTEHFPLTLESARPSHTSQYLCASSEEIGSQPQHFGDGTRLSIL.